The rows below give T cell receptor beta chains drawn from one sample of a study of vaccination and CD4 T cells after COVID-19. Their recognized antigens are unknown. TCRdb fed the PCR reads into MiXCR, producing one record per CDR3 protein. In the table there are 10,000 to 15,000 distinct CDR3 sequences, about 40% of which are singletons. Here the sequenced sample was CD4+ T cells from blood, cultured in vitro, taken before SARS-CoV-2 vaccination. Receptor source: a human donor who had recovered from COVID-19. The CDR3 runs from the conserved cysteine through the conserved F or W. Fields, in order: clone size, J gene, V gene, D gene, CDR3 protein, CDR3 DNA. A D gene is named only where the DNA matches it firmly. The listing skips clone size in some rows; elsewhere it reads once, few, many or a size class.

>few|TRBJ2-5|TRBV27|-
CASTGGVGETQYF
TGTGCCAGCACAGGGGGGGTGGGAGAGACCCAGTACTTC
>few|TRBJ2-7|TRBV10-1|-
CASSESGGYEQYF
TGCGCCAGCAGTGAGTCTGGGGGTTACGAGCAGTACTTC
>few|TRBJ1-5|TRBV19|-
CASSSRGFQPQHF
TGTGCCAGTAGTTCCCGGGGATTTCAGCCCCAGCATTTT
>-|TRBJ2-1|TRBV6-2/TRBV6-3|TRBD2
CASRHLAGGFNEQFF
TGTGCCAGCAGGCATCTAGCGGGAGGCTTCAATGAGCAGTTCTTC
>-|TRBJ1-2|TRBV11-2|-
CASTQILGVGGYTF
TGTGCCAGCACCCAAATTTTAGGGGTGGGAGGCTACACCTTC
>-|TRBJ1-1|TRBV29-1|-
CSAHGNTEAFF
TGCAGCGCTCACGGGAACACTGAAGCTTTCTTT
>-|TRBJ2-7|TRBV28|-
CASSLTGYEQYF
TGTGCCAGCAGCCTTACAGGGTACGAGCAGTACTTC
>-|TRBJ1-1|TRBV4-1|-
CASSQRGDTEAFF
TGCGCCAGCAGCCAAAGGGGGGACACTGAAGCTTTCTTT
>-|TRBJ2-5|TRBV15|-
CATSAIGETQYF
TGTGCCACCAGCGCTATAGGGGAGACCCAGTACTTC
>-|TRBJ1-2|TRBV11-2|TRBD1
CASSSAGTGGLYGYTF
TGTGCCAGCAGCTCGGCCGGGACAGGGGGCCTCTATGGCTACACCTTC
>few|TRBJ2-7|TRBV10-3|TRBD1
CAIRGTGGHYEQYF
TGTGCCATCAGGGGGACAGGGGGCCACTACGAGCAGTACTTC
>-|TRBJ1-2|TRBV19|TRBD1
CASSITHRGGDSYGYTF
TGTGCCAGTAGTATTACCCACAGGGGAGGGGACTCCTATGGCTACACCTTC
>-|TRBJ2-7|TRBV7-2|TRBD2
CASSFGTSSEQYF
TGTGCCAGCAGCTTCGGGACTAGCTCCGAGCAGTACTTC
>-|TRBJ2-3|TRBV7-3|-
CASSLSGYGGTDTQYF
TGTGCCAGCAGCCTATCGGGGTACGGTGGCACAGATACGCAGTATTTT
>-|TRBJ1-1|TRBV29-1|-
CSVEGPRASTEAFF
TGCAGCGTTGAAGGTCCCAGGGCCTCCACTGAAGCTTTCTTT
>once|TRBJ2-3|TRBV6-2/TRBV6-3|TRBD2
CASRPRQGKRLAGGTDTQYF
TGTGCCAGCAGGCCAAGACAGGGAAAGAGACTAGCGGGGGGCACAGATACGCAGTATTTT
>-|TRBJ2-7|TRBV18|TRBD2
CASSRGGRAYEQYF
TGTGCCAGCTCCCGGGGGGGCAGAGCCTACGAGCAGTACTTC
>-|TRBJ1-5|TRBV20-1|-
CSAGGDYGNQPQHF
TGCAGTGCCGGGGGCGATTATGGCAATCAGCCCCAGCATTTT
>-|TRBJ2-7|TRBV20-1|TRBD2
CSAEHLAGGLNEQYF
TGCAGTGCAGAGCACCTAGCGGGAGGTTTAAATGAGCAGTACTTC
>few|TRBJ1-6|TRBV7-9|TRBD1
CASSLVVGQGNSPLHF
TGTGCCAGCAGCTTAGTGGTGGGACAGGGAAATTCACCCCTCCACTTT
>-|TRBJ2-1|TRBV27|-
CASRRDSSYNEQFF
TGTGCCAGCAGAAGGGATAGCTCCTACAATGAGCAGTTCTTC
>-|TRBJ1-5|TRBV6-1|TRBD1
CASSATTGGYQPQHF
TGTGCCAGCAGTGCAACGACAGGGGGCTATCAGCCCCAGCATTTT
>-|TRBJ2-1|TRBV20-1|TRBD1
CSATRTRDRVYNEQFF
TGCAGTGCTACGCGGACCCGGGACAGGGTATACAATGAGCAGTTCTTC
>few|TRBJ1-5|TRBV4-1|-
CASSPIPTEDQPQHF
TGCGCCAGCAGCCCTATCCCGACAGAAGATCAGCCCCAGCATTTT
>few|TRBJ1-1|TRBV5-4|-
CASSLVRGVVDTEAFF
TGTGCCAGCAGCTTGGTTAGGGGAGTAGTGGACACTGAAGCTTTCTTT
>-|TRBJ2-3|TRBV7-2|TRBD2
CASSLQTSGTDTQYF
TGTGCCAGCAGCCTACAGACTAGCGGGACAGATACGCAGTATTTT
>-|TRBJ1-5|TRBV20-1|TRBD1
CSARSDRERGQPQHF
TGCAGTGCTAGGTCGGACAGGGAAAGGGGGCAGCCCCAGCATTTT
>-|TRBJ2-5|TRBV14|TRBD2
CASSQLGLAVETQYF
TGTGCCAGCAGCCAACTGGGACTAGCGGTAGAGACCCAGTACTTC
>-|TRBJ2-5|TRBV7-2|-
CASSSGPSQETQYF
TGTGCCAGCAGCTCAGGACCGAGCCAAGAGACCCAGTACTTC
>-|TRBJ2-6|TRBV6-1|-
CASSPNRAGANVLTF
TGTGCCAGCAGTCCGAACAGGGCTGGGGCCAACGTCCTGACTTTC
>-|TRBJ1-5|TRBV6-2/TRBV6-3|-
CASTPDGGGSQPQHF
TGTGCCAGCACTCCCGATGGCGGGGGCAGTCAGCCCCAGCATTTT
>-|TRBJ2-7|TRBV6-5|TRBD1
CASSYRGQGTYEQYF
TGTGCCAGCAGTTACCGTGGACAGGGGACCTACGAGCAGTACTTC
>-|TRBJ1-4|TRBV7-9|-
CASSLIGNEKLFF
TGTGCCAGCAGCTTAATCGGTAATGAAAAACTGTTTTTT
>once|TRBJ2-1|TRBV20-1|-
CSAYRRLGEQFF
TGCAGTGCTTATAGGCGCCTCGGTGAGCAGTTCTTC
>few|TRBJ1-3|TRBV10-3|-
CAISPGQPLSGNTIYF
TGTGCCATCAGCCCCGGACAGCCCTTATCTGGAAACACCATATATTTT
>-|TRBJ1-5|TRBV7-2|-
CASSLLAGTNQPQHF
TGTGCCAGCAGCTTACTCGCAGGCACCAATCAGCCCCAGCATTTT
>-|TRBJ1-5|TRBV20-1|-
CSASLGNHQPQHF
TGCAGTGCTAGTCTCGGAAACCATCAGCCCCAGCATTTT
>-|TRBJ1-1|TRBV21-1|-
CASSPPLVHTEAFF
TGTGCCAGCAGCCCGCCCTTGGTGCACACTGAAGCTTTCTTT
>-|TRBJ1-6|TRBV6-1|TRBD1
CASSTRDRVISPLHF
TGTGCCAGCAGTACCCGGGACAGGGTAATTTCACCCCTCCACTTT
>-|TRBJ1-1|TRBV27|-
CASSVRTAGAAFF
TGTGCCAGCAGTGTTAGGACCGCGGGGGCGGCTTTCTTT
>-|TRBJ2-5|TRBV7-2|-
CASSGGETQYF
TGTGCCAGCAGCGGGGGGGAGACCCAGTACTTC
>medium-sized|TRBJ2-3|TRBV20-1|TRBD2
CSAKTSGRAGGTDTQYF
TGCAGTGCAAAGACTAGCGGGAGGGCCGGAGGCACAGATACGCAGTATTTT
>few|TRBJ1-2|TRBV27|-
CASSFSIAYGYTF
TGTGCCAGCAGTTTCTCAATTGCCTATGGCTACACCTTC
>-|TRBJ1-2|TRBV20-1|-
CSAPGTLQGAFSGYTF
TGCAGTGCTCCAGGAACCCTACAGGGAGCCTTCTCTGGCTACACCTTC
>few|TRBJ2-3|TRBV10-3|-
CAISESLDTQYF
TGTGCCATCAGTGAGTCGTTGGATACGCAGTATTTT
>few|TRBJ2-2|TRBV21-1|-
CARGEGDPNTGELFF
TGTGCCAGGGGGGAGGGGGACCCGAACACCGGGGAGCTGTTTTTT
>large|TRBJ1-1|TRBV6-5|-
CASSYSGMYTEAFF
TGTGCCAGCAGTTATTCAGGGATGTACACTGAAGCTTTCTTT
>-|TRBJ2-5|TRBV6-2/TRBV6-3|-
CASSRGLGETQYF
TGTGCCTCCTCTCGGGGGTTAGGGGAGACCCAGTACTTC
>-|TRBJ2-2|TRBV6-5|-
CASSYLGPTGELFF
TGTGCCAGCAGTTACTTGGGGCCCACCGGGGAGCTGTTTTTT
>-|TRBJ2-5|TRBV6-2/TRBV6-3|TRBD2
CASSYVATSGQETQYF
TGTGCCAGCAGTTACGTCGCGACTAGCGGCCAAGAGACCCAGTACTTC
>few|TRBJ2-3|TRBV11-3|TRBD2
CASSPLAGRTDTQYF
TGTGCCAGCAGCCCACTAGCGGGGAGGACAGATACGCAGTATTTT
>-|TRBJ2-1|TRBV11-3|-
CASSPPFVYNEQFF
TGTGCCAGCAGCCCCCCATTTGTCTACAATGAGCAGTTCTTC
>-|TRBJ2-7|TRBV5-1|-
CASSVDSQRGYEQYF
TGCGCCAGCAGCGTGGACAGTCAAAGGGGCTACGAGCAGTACTTC
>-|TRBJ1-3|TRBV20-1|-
CSARDYGSAAGGNTIYF
TGCAGTGCTAGAGATTATGGATCAGCGGCGGGTGGAAACACCATATATTTT
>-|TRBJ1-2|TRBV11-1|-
CASSLGSPDGYTF
TGTGCCAGCAGCTTAGGTTCCCCCGACGGCTACACCTTC
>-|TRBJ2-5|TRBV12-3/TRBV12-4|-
CASSRRVISQETQYF
TGTGCCAGCAGCCGTCGGGTCATTTCCCAAGAGACCCAGTACTTC
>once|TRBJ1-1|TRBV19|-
CASSIGGLVDTEAFF
TGTGCCAGTAGTATAGGGGGGCTGGTGGACACTGAAGCTTTCTTT
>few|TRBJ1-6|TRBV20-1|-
CSARDKEGWNSPLHF
TGCAGTGCTAGAGATAAAGAGGGTTGGAATTCACCCCTCCACTTT
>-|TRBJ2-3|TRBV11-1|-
CASSRGGLQDTQYF
TGTGCCAGCAGCCGCGGGGGCCTTCAAGATACGCAGTATTTT
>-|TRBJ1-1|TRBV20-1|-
CSAPRRGATFF
TGCAGTGCTCCACGTCGAGGGGCGACTTTCTTT